This TCR beta chain was identified during a study of shared T cell receptors in the human thymus. Produced via immunoSEQ multiplex PCR; TCRdb's table is partial and in-frame only. The sample shows 640,000 or so clones, around 87% of them seen only once. These same data were also listed under a study on human thymus T cells.

The specimen was thymocytes. This TCR came from a boy younger than two with a congenital heart defect.

CDR3 bases: TGTGCCTGGAGGAAGAGTGCCGGGGGTTTAAACACTGAAGCTTTCTTT. It encodes CAWRKSAGGLNTEAFF. The chain joins TRBV30 to TRBJ1-1, with D perhaps matching TRBD1 (5 bases). CDR3 length: 16 residues. The V end was cut by 3 bases, the J end by 2 bases, with 19 bases between. Germline CDR1 is GTSNPN and CDR2 is SVGIG (reference sequence).